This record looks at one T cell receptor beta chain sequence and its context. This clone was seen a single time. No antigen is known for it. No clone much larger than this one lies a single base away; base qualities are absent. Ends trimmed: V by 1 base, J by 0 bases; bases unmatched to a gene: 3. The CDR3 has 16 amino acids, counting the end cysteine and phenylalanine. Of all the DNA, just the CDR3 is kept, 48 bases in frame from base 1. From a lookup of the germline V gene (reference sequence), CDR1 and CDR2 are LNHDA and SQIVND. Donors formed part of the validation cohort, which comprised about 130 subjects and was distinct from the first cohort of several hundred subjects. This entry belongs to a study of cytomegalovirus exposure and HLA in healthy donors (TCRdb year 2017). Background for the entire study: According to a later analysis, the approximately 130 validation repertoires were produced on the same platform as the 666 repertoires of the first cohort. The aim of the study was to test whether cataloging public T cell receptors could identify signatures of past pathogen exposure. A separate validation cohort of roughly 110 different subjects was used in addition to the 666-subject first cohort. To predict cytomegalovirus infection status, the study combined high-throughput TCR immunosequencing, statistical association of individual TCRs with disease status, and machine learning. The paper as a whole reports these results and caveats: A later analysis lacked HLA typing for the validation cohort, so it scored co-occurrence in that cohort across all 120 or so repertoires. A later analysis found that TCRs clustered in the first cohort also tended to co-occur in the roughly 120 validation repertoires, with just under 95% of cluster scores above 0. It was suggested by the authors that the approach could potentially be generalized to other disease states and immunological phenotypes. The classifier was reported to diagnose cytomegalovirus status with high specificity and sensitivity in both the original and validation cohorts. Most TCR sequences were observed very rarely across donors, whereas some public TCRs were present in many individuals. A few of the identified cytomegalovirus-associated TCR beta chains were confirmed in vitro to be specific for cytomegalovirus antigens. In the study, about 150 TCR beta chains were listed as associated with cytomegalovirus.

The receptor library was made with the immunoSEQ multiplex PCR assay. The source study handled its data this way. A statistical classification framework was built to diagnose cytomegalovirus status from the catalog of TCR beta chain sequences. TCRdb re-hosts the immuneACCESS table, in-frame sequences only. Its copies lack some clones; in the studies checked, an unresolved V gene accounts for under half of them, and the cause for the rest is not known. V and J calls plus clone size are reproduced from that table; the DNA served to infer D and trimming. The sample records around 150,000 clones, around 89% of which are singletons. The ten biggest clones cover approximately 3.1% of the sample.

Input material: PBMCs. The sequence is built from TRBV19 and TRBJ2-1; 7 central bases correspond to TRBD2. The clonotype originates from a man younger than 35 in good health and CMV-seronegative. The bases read TGTGCCAGTAGTATAGGGGGGGACTACTCCTACAATGAGCAGTTCTTC. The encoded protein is CASSIGGDYSYNEQFF.